This TCR beta chain comes out of a study of blood T cell repertoires in COVID-19. This CDR3 has 13 amino acids. The germline V and J ends were trimmed by 1 base and 5 bases, with 8 bases remaining between them. From germline, CDR1 is LNHDA and CDR2 SQIVND (reference sequence). The assay was immunoSEQ multiplex PCR, and TCRdb's table has in-frame clones only and misses some. The table shows over 100,000 clones, with almost 70% occurring only once. Sequencing used peripheral blood. The V call is TRBV19, the J call TRBJ1-1, with D hard to call. The sequence derives from a woman in her sixties or seventies with acute or convalescent COVID-19. The CDR3 loop reads CASSIGRETEAFF. The CDR3 nucleotides read TGTGCCAGTAGTATAGGACGGGAAACTGAAGCTTTCTTT.